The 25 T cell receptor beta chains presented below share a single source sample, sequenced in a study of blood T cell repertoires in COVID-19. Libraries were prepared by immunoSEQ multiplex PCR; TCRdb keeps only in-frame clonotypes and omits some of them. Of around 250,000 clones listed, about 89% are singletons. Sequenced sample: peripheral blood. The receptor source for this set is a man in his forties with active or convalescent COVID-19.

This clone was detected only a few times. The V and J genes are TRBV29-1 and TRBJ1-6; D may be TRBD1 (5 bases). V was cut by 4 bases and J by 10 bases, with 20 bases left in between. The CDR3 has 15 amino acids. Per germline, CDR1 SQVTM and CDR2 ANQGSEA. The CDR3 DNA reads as TGCAGCGTTGCGGTCGCACGGGGGGAAGGATCACCCCTCCACTTT. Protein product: CSVAVARGEGSPLHF.

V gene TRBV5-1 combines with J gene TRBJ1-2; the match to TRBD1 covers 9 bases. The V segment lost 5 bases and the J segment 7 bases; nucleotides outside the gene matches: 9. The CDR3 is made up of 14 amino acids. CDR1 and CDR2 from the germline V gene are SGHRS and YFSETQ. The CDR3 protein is CASRPGQGISGYTF. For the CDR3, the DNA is TGCGCCAGCAGGCCTGGACAGGGGATTAGTGGCTACACCTTC.

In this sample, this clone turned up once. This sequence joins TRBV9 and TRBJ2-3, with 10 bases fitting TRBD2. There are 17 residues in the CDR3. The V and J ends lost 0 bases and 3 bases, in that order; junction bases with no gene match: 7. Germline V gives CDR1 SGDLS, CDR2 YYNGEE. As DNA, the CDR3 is TGTGCCAGCAGCGTAGTGCCCACTAGCGGGAAAACAGATACGCAGTATTTT. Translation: CASSVVPTSGKTDTQYF.

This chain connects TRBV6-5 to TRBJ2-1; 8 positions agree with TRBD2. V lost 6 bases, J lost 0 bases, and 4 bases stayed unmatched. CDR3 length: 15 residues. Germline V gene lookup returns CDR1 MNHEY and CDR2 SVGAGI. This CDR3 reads CASSPSGSSYNEQFF. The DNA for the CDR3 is TGTGCCAGCAGCCCAAGCGGGAGCTCCTACAATGAGCAGTTCTTC.

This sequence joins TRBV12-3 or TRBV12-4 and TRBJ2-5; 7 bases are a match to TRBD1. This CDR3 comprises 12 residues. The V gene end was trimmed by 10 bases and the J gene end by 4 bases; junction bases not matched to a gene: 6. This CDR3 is CATSTGRETQYF. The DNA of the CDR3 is TGTGCCACCTCGACAGGGAGAGAGACCCAGTACTTC.

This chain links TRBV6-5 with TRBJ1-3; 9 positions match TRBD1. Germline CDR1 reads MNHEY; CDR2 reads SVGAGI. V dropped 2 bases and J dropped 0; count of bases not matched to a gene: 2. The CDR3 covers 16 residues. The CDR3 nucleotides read TGTGCCAGCAGTTACGGGACAGGGAGCTCTGGAAACACCATATATTTT. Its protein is CASSYGTGSSGNTIYF.

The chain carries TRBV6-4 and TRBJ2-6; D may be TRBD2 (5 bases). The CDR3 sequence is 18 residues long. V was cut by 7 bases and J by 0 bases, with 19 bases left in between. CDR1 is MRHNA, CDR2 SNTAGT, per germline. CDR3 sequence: CASIPRGLEISGANVLTF. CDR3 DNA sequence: TGTGCCAGCATCCCCCGAGGGCTGGAGATCTCTGGGGCCAACGTCCTGACTTTC.

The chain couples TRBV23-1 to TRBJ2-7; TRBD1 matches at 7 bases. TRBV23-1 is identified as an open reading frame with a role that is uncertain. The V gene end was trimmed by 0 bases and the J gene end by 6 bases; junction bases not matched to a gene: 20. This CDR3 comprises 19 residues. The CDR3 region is CASSQSPRQGPDSTLEQYF. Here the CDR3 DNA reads TGCGCCAGCAGTCAATCCCCGCGACAGGGACCCGATTCCACCCTCGAGCAGTACTTC.

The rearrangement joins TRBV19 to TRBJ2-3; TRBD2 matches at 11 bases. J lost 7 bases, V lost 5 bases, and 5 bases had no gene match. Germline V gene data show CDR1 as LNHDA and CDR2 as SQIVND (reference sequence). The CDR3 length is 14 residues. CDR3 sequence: CASSEGTSGNTQYF. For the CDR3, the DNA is TGTGCCAGTAGTGAGGGGACTAGCGGTAATACGCAGTATTTT. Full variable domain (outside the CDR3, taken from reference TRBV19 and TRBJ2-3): DGGITQSPKYLFRKEGQNVTLSCEQNLNHDAMYWYRQDPGQGLRLIYYSQIVNDFQKGDIAEGYSVSREKKESFPLTVTSAQKNPTAFYLCASSEGTSGNTQYFGPGTRLTVL.

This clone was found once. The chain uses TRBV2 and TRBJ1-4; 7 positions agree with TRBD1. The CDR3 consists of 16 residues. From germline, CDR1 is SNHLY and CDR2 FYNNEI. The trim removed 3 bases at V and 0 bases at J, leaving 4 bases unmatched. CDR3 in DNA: TGTGCCAGCAGTGATCCGGGGACAGCAACTAATGAAAAACTGTTTTTT. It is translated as CASSDPGTATNEKLFF.

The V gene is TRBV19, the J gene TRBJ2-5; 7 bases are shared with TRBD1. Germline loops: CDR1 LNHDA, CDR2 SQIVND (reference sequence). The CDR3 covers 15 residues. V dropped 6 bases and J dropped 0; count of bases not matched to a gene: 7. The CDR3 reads CASRAGTANQETQYF. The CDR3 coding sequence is TGTGCCAGTAGAGCCGGGACAGCTAACCAAGAGACCCAGTACTTC.

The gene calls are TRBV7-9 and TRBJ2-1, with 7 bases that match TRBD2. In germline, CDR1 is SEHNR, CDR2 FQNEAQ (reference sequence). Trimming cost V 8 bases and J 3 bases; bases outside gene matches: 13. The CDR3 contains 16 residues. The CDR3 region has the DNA TGTGCCAGCGAAGGAAAGGGGCGGGGGTACTACAATGAGCAGTTCTTC. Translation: CASEGKGRGYYNEQFF.

The DNA for the CDR3 is TGTGCCAGTTCCAGGGCGAACACCGGGGAGCTGTTTTTT. It specifies CASSRANTGELFF. This chain connects TRBV25-1 to TRBJ2-2; D perhaps matches TRBD1 (5 bases). In germline, CDR1 is MGHDK, CDR2 SYGVNS. Deletions cut 9 bases from V and 0 bases from J, with 8 bases between. The CDR3 loop spans 13 amino acids.

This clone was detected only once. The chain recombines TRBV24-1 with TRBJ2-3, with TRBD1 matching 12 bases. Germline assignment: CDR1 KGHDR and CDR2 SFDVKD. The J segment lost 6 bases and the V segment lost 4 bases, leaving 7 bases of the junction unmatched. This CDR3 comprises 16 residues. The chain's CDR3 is CATSDPGQGAVDTQYF. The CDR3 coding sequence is TGTGCCACCAGTGACCCGGGACAGGGGGCCGTGGATACGCAGTATTTT.

This chain's CDR3 is CASSPGSGYEQYF. CDR3 bases: TGCGCCAGCAGCCCAGGGTCTGGCTACGAGCAGTACTTC. The chain combines TRBV5-1 with TRBJ2-7; a weak D match, TRBD1 (5 bases). Germline V gene data show CDR1 as SGHRS and CDR2 as YFSETQ. The CDR3 contains 13 residues. The V end was cut by 4 bases, the J end by 3 bases, with 11 bases between.

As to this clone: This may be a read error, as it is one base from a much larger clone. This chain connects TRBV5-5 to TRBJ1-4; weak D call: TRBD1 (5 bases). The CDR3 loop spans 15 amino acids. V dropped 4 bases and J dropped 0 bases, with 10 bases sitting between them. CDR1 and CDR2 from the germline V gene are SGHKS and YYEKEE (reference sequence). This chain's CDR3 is CASSPQGATNEKLFF. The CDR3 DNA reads TGTGCCAGCAGCCCCCAGGGTGCAACTAATGAAAAACTGTTTTTT.

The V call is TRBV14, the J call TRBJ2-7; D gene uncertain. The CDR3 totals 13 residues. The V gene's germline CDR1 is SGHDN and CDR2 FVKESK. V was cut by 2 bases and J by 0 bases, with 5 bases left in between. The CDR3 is CASSQMSSYEQYF. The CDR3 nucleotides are TGTGCCAGCAGCCAAATGAGCTCCTACGAGCAGTACTTC.

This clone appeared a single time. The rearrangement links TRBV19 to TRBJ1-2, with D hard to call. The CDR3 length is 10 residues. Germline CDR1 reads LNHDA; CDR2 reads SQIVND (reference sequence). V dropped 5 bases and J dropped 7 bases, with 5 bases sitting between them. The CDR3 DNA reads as TGTGCCAGTAGTGCAGGTGGCTACACCTTC. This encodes CASSAGGYTF.

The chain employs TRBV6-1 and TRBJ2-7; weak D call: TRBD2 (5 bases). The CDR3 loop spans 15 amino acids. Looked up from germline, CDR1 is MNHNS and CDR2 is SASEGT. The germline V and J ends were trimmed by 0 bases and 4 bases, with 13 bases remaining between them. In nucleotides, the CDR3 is TGTGCCAGCAGTGAAGCGCCCGGGGAGTGGTACGAGCAGTACTTC. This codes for CASSEAPGEWYEQYF.

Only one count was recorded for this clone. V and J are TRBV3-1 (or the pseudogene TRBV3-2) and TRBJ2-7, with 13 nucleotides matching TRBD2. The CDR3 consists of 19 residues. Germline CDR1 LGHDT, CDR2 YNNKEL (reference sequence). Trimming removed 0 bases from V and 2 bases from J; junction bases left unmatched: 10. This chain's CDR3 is CASSQDTPLAGGPPYEQYF. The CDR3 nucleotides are TGTGCCAGCAGCCAAGATACCCCACTAGCGGGAGGGCCTCCCTACGAGCAGTACTTC.

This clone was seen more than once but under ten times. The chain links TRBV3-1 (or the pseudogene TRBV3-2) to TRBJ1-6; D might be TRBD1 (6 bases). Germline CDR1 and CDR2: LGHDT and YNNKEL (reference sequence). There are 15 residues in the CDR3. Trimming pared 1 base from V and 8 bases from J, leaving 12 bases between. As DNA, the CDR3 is TGTGCCAGCAGCCAAGGTACAGGGAGGGATTCACCCCTCCACTTT. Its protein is CASSQGTGRDSPLHF.

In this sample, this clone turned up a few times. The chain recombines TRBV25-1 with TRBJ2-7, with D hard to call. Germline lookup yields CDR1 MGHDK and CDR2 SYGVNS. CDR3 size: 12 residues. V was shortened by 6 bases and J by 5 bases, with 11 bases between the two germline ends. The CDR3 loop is CASSPGLDEQYF. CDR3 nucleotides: TGTGCCAGCAGCCCGGGTCTGGACGAGCAGTACTTC.

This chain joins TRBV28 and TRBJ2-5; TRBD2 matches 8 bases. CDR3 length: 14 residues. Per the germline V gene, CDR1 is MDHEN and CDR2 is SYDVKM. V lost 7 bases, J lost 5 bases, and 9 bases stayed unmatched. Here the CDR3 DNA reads TGTGCCAGCACCCACCTTGGCGGGAGGGAGACCCAGTACTTC. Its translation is CASTHLGGRETQYF.

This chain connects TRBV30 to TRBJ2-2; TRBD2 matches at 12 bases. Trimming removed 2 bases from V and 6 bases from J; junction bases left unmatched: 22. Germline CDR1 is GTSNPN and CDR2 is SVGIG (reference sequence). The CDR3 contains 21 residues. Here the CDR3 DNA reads TGTGCCTGGAGTCCATATTCGACTAGCGGGAGAGAATGGTTAAGGGCCGGGGAGCTGTTTTTT. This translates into CAWSPYSTSGREWLRAGELFF.

CDR3 protein: CASSRRRGGDTQYF. The CDR3 DNA reads as TGTGCCAGCAGTCGAAGGCGGGGAGGTGATACGCAGTATTTT. This chain uses TRBV6-5 with TRBJ2-3; D is perhaps TRBD2 (6 bases). Germline loops: CDR1 MNHEY, CDR2 SVGAGI. This CDR3 has 14 residues. V lost 5 bases and J lost 6, with 15 bases in between.